This TCR beta chain is drawn from a study of blood T cell repertoires in COVID-19. The overall study: Samples representing acute and convalescent COVID-19 were sourced from the United States, Italy and Spain.

The junction had 8 bases not matched to a gene; V was cut back by 4 bases and J by 3 bases. CDR1 is MNHEY and CDR2 is SMNVEV in the germline V gene (reference sequence). CDR3 size: 15 residues. In its sample, this clone was seen a few times. TCRdb's table, derived via immunoSEQ multiplex PCR, lists solely in-frame clones and lacks some. The data hold 150,000 to 200,000 clones, with around nine tenths observed a single time. The genes are TRBV27 and TRBJ2-7; 8 bases align to TRBD2. The receptor was derived from an older woman with COVID-19, enrolled during active disease. Sample: peripheral blood. The CDR3 is CASSYRSGAIYEQYF. The CDR3 nucleotides read TGTGCCAGCAGTTACCGTAGCGGGGCGATCTACGAGCAGTACTTC.